What follows is one T cell receptor beta chain and its context. Its antigen remains undetermined. No per-base quality is available; no much larger clone lies one base away. The data were obtained in a study of blood T cells in healthy people across ages (dated by TCRdb to between 2014 and 2016). Study-wide context: In model experiments, template switching captured roughly one uniquely barcoded TCR beta cDNA molecule for every two T cells. Four age groups were formed from the donors: young (average 16 years), middle-aged (more than 35), aged (about 62) and long-lived (about 80). For two donors (one aged 18 to 29 and one aged 80 or older), the study analyzed two additional independent replicas of 1 million unique cDNA reads from the same blood draw. Donors of different ages were randomly distributed across sequencing lanes to avoid experimental bias. Using deep sequencing normalized with unique cDNA molecular identifiers, the study measured how TCR beta repertoire diversity changes with age. Broad study findings and their caveats: Estimates of total diversity based on one million sequenced T cells were regarded as lower bounds and as underestimates. Bulk unsorted PBMC profiling prevented conclusive comparison of naive and antigen-experienced compartments. A strong correlation was found between observed TCR beta diversity and the percentage of naive T cells measured by flow cytometry. Because donor CMV infection status was unknown, age-related changes in expanded clonotypes were potentially confounded. As age increased, observed TCR beta diversity per million T cells dropped in a roughly linear way, and a significant reduction was already evident by age 40. The long-lived group showed more naive CD4+ T cells, fewer expanded clones and increased TCR diversity than the aged group, suggesting age selection.

Including the terminal cysteine and phenylalanine, the CDR3 comprises 15 residues. The DNA shown is the 45-base CDR3, in frame from base 1. V and J lose 2 bases and 2 bases, and a span of 15 bases separates them. For CDR1 and CDR2, the germline V gene (reference sequence) lists DFQATT and SNEGSKA. Libraries were prepared through 5' RACE. The sequencer was an Illumina HiSeq 2500. A second roughly 6 to 12 cycle PCR used a sample-barcoded 5' primer and a J-beta primer mix. A template-switch 5' adaptor carrying 12 random nucleotides introduced a unique molecular identifier onto each TCR beta cDNA molecule. Each sample yielded at least 2.5 million CDR3-containing paired-end reads. First-strand cDNA was synthesized from all RNA with the Mint cDNA synthesis kit, primed by a TRBC-specific oligonucleotide. Following uracil-DNA glycosylase treatment, all cDNA underwent a first 18-cycle PCR with the universal primers M1SS and BC2_uni_R. Processing in the source paper ran as follows. For normalization, 1 million high-quality reads were randomly selected from each sample, with every read carrying a distinct molecular identifier. Reads with shared molecular identifiers were discarded instead of being binned into consensus sequences. MiTCR, with a Q25 quality threshold and the strictest error-elimination algorithm, was used for CDR3 identification, clonotype clustering and error correction. Lower-bound total TCR beta diversity was estimated with a nonparametric unseen species model using Euler transformation. Starting from the raw public reads, TCRdb applied fastp trimming at Q25, assembled clones with MiXCR and retained in-frame beta chains. Here each entry gathers all rows of one CDR3 protein and keeps the most common genes and DNA. The V and J calls, along with clone size, are taken from TCRdb and not from the paper's own processing. For this sample the table gives about 1.5 million distinct CDR3 sequences, of which roughly 43% were detected only once. The top ten constitute approximately 4.1% of the sample.

Donors were 30 to 45 systemically healthy Caucasian individuals from Russia aged roughly 6 to 90 years. About 9.8 milliliters of peripheral blood were drawn from each donor into EDTA-treated Vacutainer tubes. Ficoll-Paque density-gradient centrifugation was used to isolate PBMCs, with at least 6 million obtained per sample. Total RNA, at least 6 micrograms per sample, was extracted from PBMCs with Trizol reagent. For every donor, flow cytometry on a PBMC aliquot measured the percentage of naive CD45RAhigh/CD27high T cells. This sequence was found in a woman between 18 and 30 years old in good health. This chain is built from TRBV20-1 and TRBJ2-5; no D gene call is confident. Sequenced material: blood. The encoded CDR3 is CSARSGRAIQETQYF. The DNA reads as follows: TGCAGTGCTAGATCAGGACGGGCAATACAAGAGACCCAGTACTTC.